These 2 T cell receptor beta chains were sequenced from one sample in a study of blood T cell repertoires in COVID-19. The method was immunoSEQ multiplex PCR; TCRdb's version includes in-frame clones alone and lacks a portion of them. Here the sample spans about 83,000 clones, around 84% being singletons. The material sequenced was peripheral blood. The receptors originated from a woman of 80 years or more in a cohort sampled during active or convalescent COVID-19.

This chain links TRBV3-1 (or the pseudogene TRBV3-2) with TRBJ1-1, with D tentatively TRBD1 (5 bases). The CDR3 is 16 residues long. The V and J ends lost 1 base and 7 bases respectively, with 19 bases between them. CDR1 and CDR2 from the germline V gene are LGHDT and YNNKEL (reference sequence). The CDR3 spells CASSQGRTPAGGEAFF. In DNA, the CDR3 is TGTGCCAGCAGCCAAGGAAGGACGCCCGCCGGGGGTGAAGCTTTCTTT.

In DNA, the CDR3 is TGTGCCAGCAGTCGGACTAGCGGGAGCTACGAGCAGTACGTC. Its protein product is CASSRTSGSYEQYV. The gene calls are TRBV6-5 and TRBJ2-7, with 13 bases fitting TRBD2. V was clipped by 5 bases and J by 3 bases; unmatched bases: 1. This CDR3 is 14 amino acids long. CDR1 and CDR2 (germline): MNHEY, SVGAGI.